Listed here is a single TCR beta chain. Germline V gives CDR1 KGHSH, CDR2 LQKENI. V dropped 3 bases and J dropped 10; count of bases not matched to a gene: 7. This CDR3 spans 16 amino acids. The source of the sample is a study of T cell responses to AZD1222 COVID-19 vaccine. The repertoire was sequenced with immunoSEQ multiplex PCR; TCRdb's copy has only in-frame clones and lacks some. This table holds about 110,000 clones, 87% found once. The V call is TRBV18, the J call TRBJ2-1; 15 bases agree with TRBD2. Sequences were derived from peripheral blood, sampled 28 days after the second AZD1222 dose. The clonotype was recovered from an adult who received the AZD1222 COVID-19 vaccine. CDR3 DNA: TGTGCCAGCTCACCCTCCATGGGACTAGCGGGGGGCGAGCAGTTCTTC. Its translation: CASSPSMGLAGGEQFF. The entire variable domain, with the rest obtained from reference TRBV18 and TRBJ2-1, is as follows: NAGVMQNPRHLVRRRGQEARLRCSPMKGHSHVYWYRQLPEEGLKFMVYLQKENIIDESGMPKERFSAEFPKEGPSILRIQQVVRGDSAAYFCASSPSMGLAGGEQFFGPGTRLTVL.